One and the same sample provided the 29 T cell receptor beta chains below, sequenced in a study of blood T cell repertoires in COVID-19. Libraries were prepared by immunoSEQ multiplex PCR; TCRdb keeps only in-frame clonotypes and omits some of them. There are 250,000 to 350,000 clones in the sample; about nine tenths occur only once, and 11% lies in the top ten. The specimen was peripheral blood. Receptors were obtained from a woman in her 30s with COVID-19, enrolled during active disease.

The chain couples TRBV10-1 to TRBJ2-7, with 7 bases matching TRBD2. In germline, CDR1 is WNHNN, CDR2 SYGVQD (reference sequence). CDR3 length: 13 amino acids. Trimming cost V 7 bases and J 7 bases; bases outside gene matches: 10. Written as DNA, the CDR3 is TGCGCCAGCACGTCCAGCGGGATGGGGGAGCAGTACTTC. This encodes CASTSSGMGEQYF.

V gene TRBV7-9 combines with J gene TRBJ1-3; unclear D gene. Trimming took off 5 bases at V and 0 bases at J, with 2 bases between the two ends. Germline V gene sequence: CDR1 SEHNR, CDR2 FQNEAQ (reference sequence). CDR3 length: 12 residues. The CDR3 here is CASSLSGNTIYF. For the CDR3, the DNA is TGTGCCAGCAGCCTCTCTGGAAACACCATATATTTT.

CDR3 sequence reads: CASRQYEQYF. The CDR3 nucleotides are TGTGCCAGCAGACAGTACGAGCAGTACTTC. This rearrangement joins TRBV2 to TRBJ2-7, with D uncertain. Germline values: CDR1 SNHLY, CDR2 FYNNEI. Trimming shortened V by 6 bases and J by 4 bases, and 4 bases separated the two germline ends. This CDR3 is built from 10 residues.

The gene calls are TRBV11-1 and TRBJ2-5, with no clear D. The V and J ends lost 5 bases and 0 bases respectively, with 4 bases between them. This CDR3 comprises 12 residues. CDR1 and CDR2 (germline): SGHAT, FQDESV (reference sequence). CDR3 amino acids: CASSRDQETQYF. The CDR3 coding sequence is TGTGCCAGCAGCCGGGACCAAGAGACCCAGTACTTC.

This clone has more than one count but fewer than ten. The sample holds other DNA sequences that translate to the same CDR3. Here the CDR3 reads CARSLDRGNQPQHF. CDR3 DNA sequence: TGTGCCAGAAGCTTGGACAGGGGCAATCAGCCCCAGCATTTT. The rearrangement uses TRBV5-3 and TRBJ1-5; maybe TRBD1 (6 bases). TRBV5-3 counts as an open reading frame of uncertain function. Deletions cut 0 bases from V and 2 bases from J, with 6 bases between. This CDR3 is built from 14 residues.

The J gene is TRBJ2-2, the V gene TRBV18; D uncertain. From germline, CDR1 is KGHSH and CDR2 LQKENI. The CDR3 is 13 amino acids. The ends were cut back, 10 bases at V and 0 bases at J, with 9 bases in the middle. CDR3 bases: TGTGCCACCCTCCCGGCGAACACCGGGGAGCTGTTTTTT. Translation gives CATLPANTGELFF.

The rearrangement joins TRBV6-5 to TRBJ1-1; no clear D gene. Germline CDR1 and CDR2: MNHEY and SVGAGI. The CDR3 is made up of 13 amino acids. The ends were cut back, 6 bases at V and 3 bases at J, with 11 bases in the middle. The chain's CDR3 is CASRRNGDTEAFF. The CDR3, as DNA: TGTGCCAGCAGGAGGAATGGTGACACTGAAGCTTTCTTT.

The CDR3 DNA reads TGTGCCAGTCGCCCCAAGTCGGACAGACTCAATCAGCCCCAGCATTTT. Encoded protein: CASRPKSDRLNQPQHF. The chain recombines TRBV19 with TRBJ1-5, with a possible D match to TRBD1 (6 bases). The CDR3 loop spans 16 amino acids. V gave up 8 bases and J gave up 3 bases, with 20 bases separating them. Looked up from germline, CDR1 is LNHDA and CDR2 is SQIVND (reference sequence).

CDR3 region: CASSLDSSQNRYEQYF. In DNA, the CDR3 is TGTGCCAGCAGCTTGGATAGCAGCCAAAACCGCTACGAGCAGTACTTC. The J gene is TRBJ2-7, the V gene TRBV5-4, with D hard to call. Germline CDR1 reads SGHNT; CDR2 reads YYREEE (reference sequence). This CDR3 has 16 amino acids. The V end was cut by 0 bases, the J end by 3 bases, with 16 bases between.

The chain carries TRBV14 and TRBJ1-1, with unresolved D. CDR1 and CDR2 from the germline V gene are SGHDN and FVKESK. The CDR3 is made up of 15 amino acids. V shed 2 bases and J shed 4 bases, with 14 bases lying between them. Here the CDR3 DNA reads TGTGCCAGCAGCCAAAAGCCTCCGCTAAGCACTGAAGCTTTCTTT. It is translated as CASSQKPPLSTEAFF.

The chain couples TRBV28 to TRBJ2-3, with a weak D call TRBD2 (5 bases). The CDR3 length is 14 residues. Germline lookup yields CDR1 MDHEN and CDR2 SYDVKM. Between the trimmed V and J ends, which lost 5 bases and 0 bases, there was a span of 9 bases. The CDR3 nucleotides are TGTGCCAGCAGTAATCCGGGGAGCACAGATACGCAGTATTTT. Translated: CASSNPGSTDTQYF.

The chain is built from TRBV9 and TRBJ2-6; 7 positions match TRBD2. The CDR3 spans 19 residues. Germline assignment: CDR1 SGDLS and CDR2 YYNGEE. V lost 7 bases to trimming and J lost 0 bases; unmatched junction nucleotides: 16. CDR3 sequence: CASGEALAVPYSGANVLTF. The CDR3 DNA is TGTGCCAGCGGGGAGGCCCTAGCGGTACCTTACTCTGGGGCCAACGTCCTGACTTTC. Filled out from reference TRBV9 and TRBJ2-6, the complete variable domain reads DSGVTQTPKHLITATGQRVTLRCSPRSGDLSVYWYQQSLDQGLQFLIQYYNGEERAKGNILERFSAQQFPDLHSELNLSSLELGDSALYFCASGEALAVPYSGANVLTFGAGSRLTVL.

The rearrangement links TRBV24-1 to TRBJ2-2; D possibly corresponds to TRBD2 (6 bases). Germline CDR1 and CDR2: KGHDR and SFDVKD. The V end lost 3 bases, the J end lost 4 bases, and 11 bases lay between the germline ends. This CDR3 is built from 15 residues. CDR3 nucleotide sequence: TGTGCCACCAGTGATAATGTGGGGGGCACCGGGGAGCTGTTTTTT. It encodes CATSDNVGGTGELFF.

V and J are TRBV27 and TRBJ2-3; 7 bases align to TRBD2. The germline V gene encodes CDR1 MNHEY and CDR2 SMNVEV (reference sequence). V shed 1 base, J shed 4 bases, and the junction held 20 bases outside the gene matches. This CDR3 comprises 20 residues. DNA of the CDR3: TGTGCCAGCAGTTTATGGCTCGGCCAAGGTGAGGGAGGGCCTTCAGATACGCAGTATTTT. This codes for CASSLWLGQGEGGPSDTQYF.

V gene TRBV4-3 combines with J gene TRBJ2-5; possibly TRBD2 for D (5 bases). With 1 base removed from V and 9 bases from J, the gap between germline ends came to 9 bases. Germline loops: CDR1 LGHNA, CDR2 YSLEER. This CDR3 has 12 amino acids. CDR3 sequence reads: CASSQGPGSQYF. The CDR3 DNA sequence: TGCGCCAGCAGCCAAGGTCCGGGGTCCCAGTACTTC.

The chain is built from TRBV5-1 and TRBJ2-1; maybe TRBD2 (5 bases). The germline V and J ends were trimmed by 4 bases and 10 bases, with 15 bases remaining between them. The germline CDR1 and CDR2 sequences are SGHRS and YFSETQ. CDR3 length: 13 amino acids. The CDR3 protein is CASSVTRVGEQFF. The CDR3 DNA reads as TGCGCCAGCAGCGTTACTAGGGTCGGGGAGCAGTTCTTC.

This clone has only a few counts. This chain uses TRBV15 with TRBJ2-3; D perhaps matches TRBD1 (6 bases). The CDR3 consists of 16 residues. Trimming pared 5 bases from V and 0 bases from J, leaving 15 bases between. The germline V gene encodes CDR1 LNHNV and CDR2 YYDKDF (reference sequence). In DNA, the CDR3 is TGTGCCACCAGCTCGACAGGCACGACTAGCACAGATACGCAGTATTTT. Protein: CATSSTGTTSTDTQYF.

This chain uses TRBV7-9 with TRBJ1-3; D unclear. In germline, CDR1 is SEHNR, CDR2 FQNEAQ (reference sequence). V lost 3 bases and J 0 bases, leaving 9 bases between the germline ends. The CDR3 covers 15 residues. For the CDR3, the DNA is TGTGCCAGCAGCTTGGCGGGAGCCTCTGGAAACACCATATATTTT. It yields the protein CASSLAGASGNTIYF.

V gene TRBV9 combines with J gene TRBJ2-6; TRBD2 might be the D (5 bases). V was clipped by 6 bases and J by 5 bases, with 15 bases between them. CDR3 length: 15 residues. Per the germline V gene, CDR1 is SGDLS and CDR2 is YYNGEE. CDR3 bases: TGTGCCAGCACCCGTGATGAGGGCTGGGCCAACGTCCTGACTTTC. Amino acid sequence: CASTRDEGWANVLTF.

CDR3 bases: TGTGCCAGCAGGCGGACAGGGGCCACAGATACGCAGTATTTT. Its protein is CASRRTGATDTQYF. This chain joins TRBV11-2 and TRBJ2-3, with 9 nucleotides matching TRBD1. Looked up from germline, CDR1 is SGHAT and CDR2 is FQNNGV. The length of the CDR3 is 14 residues. Germline trimming cut 6 bases from V and 2 bases from J; bases unmatched to any gene: 3.

The J gene is TRBJ2-7, the V gene TRBV6-2 or TRBV6-3; 13 bases line up with TRBD2. The germline V gene encodes CDR1 MNHEY and CDR2 SVGEGT. The CDR3 sequence is 15 residues long. J lost 5 bases, V lost 4 bases, and 5 bases had no gene match. Here the CDR3 reads CASSFRTSGRDEQYF. The DNA for the CDR3 is TGTGCCAGCAGTTTCAGGACTAGCGGGAGAGACGAGCAGTACTTC.

This chain uses TRBV5-1 with TRBJ2-2, with unresolved D. Germline CDR1 is SGHRS and CDR2 is YFSETQ. CDR3 length: 14 amino acids. Trimming shortened V by 4 bases and J by 0 bases, and 7 bases separated the two germline ends. CDR3 amino acids: CASSEDPNTGELFF. The DNA for the CDR3 is TGCGCCAGCAGCGAGGATCCGAACACCGGGGAGCTGTTTTTT.

The rearrangement joins TRBV18 to TRBJ1-2, with 7 bases lining up with TRBD1. Germline values: CDR1 KGHSH, CDR2 LQKENI. This CDR3 contains 13 residues. Trimming removed 5 bases from V and 5 bases from J; junction bases left unmatched: 5. The CDR3 bases are TGTGCCAGCTCAATGGACAGGCAATATGGCTACACCTTC. Its translation: CASSMDRQYGYTF.

The J gene is TRBJ2-5, the V gene TRBV6-2 or TRBV6-3, with TRBD2 matching 7 bases. Per germline, CDR1 MNHEY and CDR2 SVGEGT. V trimming: 5 bases; J trimming: 9 bases; junction bases outside the gene matches: 9. The CDR3 has 13 residues. The CDR3 protein is CASSASRDYPQYF. The CDR3 coding sequence is TGTGCCAGCAGTGCGTCCCGGGACTATCCCCAGTACTTC.

The CDR3 DNA is TGCGCCAGCAGCTGGGATCAGGACATGTTCTCCTACGAGCAGTACTTC. It yields the protein CASSWDQDMFSYEQYF. The chain joins TRBV5-1 to TRBJ2-7; D possibly corresponds to TRBD1 (5 bases). The V end lost 3 bases, the J end lost 0 bases, and 16 bases lay between the germline ends. Germline values: CDR1 SGHRS, CDR2 YFSETQ. The CDR3 is 16 residues long.

The chain couples TRBV6-2 or TRBV6-3 to TRBJ2-7, with TRBD2 matching 11 bases. Germline trimming cut 0 bases from V and 5 bases from J; bases unmatched to any gene: 6. Looked up from germline, CDR1 is MNHEY and CDR2 is SVGEGT. This CDR3 region has 16 residues. The CDR3 nucleotides read TGTGCCAGCAGTTACTCGGACTTTAGCGGGAGGGACGAGCAGTACTTC. Amino acids: CASSYSDFSGRDEQYF.

The chain recombines TRBV7-3 with TRBJ1-1; D is perhaps TRBD1 (5 bases). The V end was cut by 6 bases, the J end by 4 bases, with 15 bases between. The CDR3 extends over 14 amino acids. CDR1 is SGHTA and CDR2 is FQGTGA in the germline V gene. The CDR3 spells CASRLGGLATEAFF. As DNA, the CDR3 is TGTGCCAGCAGACTCGGGGGGTTGGCCACTGAAGCTTTCTTT.

This rearrangement joins TRBV4-1 to TRBJ1-4; a weak D match, TRBD1 (5 bases). This CDR3 has 16 amino acids. Between the trimmed V and J ends, which lost 1 base and 3 bases, there was a span of 12 bases. Germline V CDR1 and CDR2: MGHRA, YSYEKL. The CDR3 DNA follows: TGCGCCAGCAGCCAAGGGGGCGGGACCTCTAATGAAAAACTGTTTTTT. Translating it yields CASSQGGGTSNEKLFF.

V gene TRBV6-5 combines with J gene TRBJ1-6; maybe TRBD1 (5 bases). The ends were cut back, 0 bases at V and 7 bases at J, with 10 bases in the middle. The CDR3 length is 15 residues. Germline lookup yields CDR1 MNHEY and CDR2 SVGAGI. DNA of the CDR3: TGTGCCAGCAGTTACTCCAGGGCAAGGAATTCACCCCTCCACTTT. As protein: CASSYSRARNSPLHF.